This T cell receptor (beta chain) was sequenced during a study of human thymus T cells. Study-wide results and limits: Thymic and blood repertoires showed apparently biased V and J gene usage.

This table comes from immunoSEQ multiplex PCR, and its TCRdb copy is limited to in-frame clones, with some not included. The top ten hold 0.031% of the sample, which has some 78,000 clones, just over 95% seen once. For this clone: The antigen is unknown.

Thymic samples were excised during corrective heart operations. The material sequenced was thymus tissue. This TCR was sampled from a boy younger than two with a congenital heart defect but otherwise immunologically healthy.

In DNA, the CDR3 is TGTGCCAGCAGCACTACCCTCAGGGGGCCGTCTGGCTACACCTTC. Translated, it gives CASSTTLRGPSGYTF. This sequence joins TRBV6-1 and TRBJ1-2, with 8 bases identical to TRBD1. V dropped 6 bases and J dropped 7; count of bases not matched to a gene: 13. Germline V CDR1 and CDR2: MNHNS, SASEGT. CDR3 length: 15 residues.